The 30 T cell receptor beta chains below come from one sample, sequenced in a study of CD4 T cells in relation to SARS-CoV-2 and coronaviruses. TCRdb's copy holds only in-frame clones and misses some; the assay was immunoSEQ multiplex PCR. This sample carries around 9,700 clones, roughly 72% of them seen once, and the ten largest clones take over 15%. CD4+ T cells from unexposed donors were obtained before the COVID-19 pandemic (2011-2018). The cells were cultured for 10 days before CD4+ T cells were isolated. Their target antigens are unknown. The source material was CD4+ T cells from PBMCs, cultured in vitro. The receptor source for this set is a human donor in good health.

V and J are TRBV18 and TRBJ2-5; D might be TRBD1 or TRBD2, each matching 5 bases. From germline, CDR1 is KGHSH and CDR2 LQKENI. CDR3 length: 13 amino acids. V was shortened by 4 bases and J by 3 bases, with 9 bases between the two germline ends. CDR3 residues: CASSRVGEETQYF. CDR3 nucleotides: TGTGCCAGCTCACGGGTGGGGGAAGAGACCCAGTACTTC. The full variable domain, rest sourced from reference TRBV18 and TRBJ2-5, is NAGVMQNPRHLVRRRGQEARLRCSPMKGHSHVYWYRQLPEEGLKFMVYLQKENIIDESGMPKERFSAEFPKEGPSILRIQQVVRGDSAAYFCASSRVGEETQYFGPGTRLLVL.

This sequence joins TRBV7-9 and TRBJ2-7; D is perhaps TRBD1 or TRBD2 (6 bases each). CDR1 and CDR2 (germline): SEHNR, FQNEAQ (reference sequence). This CDR3 is built from 15 residues. V shed 2 bases and J shed 6 bases, with 17 bases lying between them. The CDR3 sequence: CASSLSWGAFGEQYF. CDR3 bases: TGTGCCAGCAGCTTAAGTTGGGGGGCGTTCGGCGAGCAGTACTTC.

This chain connects TRBV5-1 to TRBJ2-2, with 7 bases fitting TRBD2. Germline loops: CDR1 SGHRS, CDR2 YFSETQ. The V segment lost 3 bases and the J segment 5 bases; nucleotides outside the gene matches: 10. The CDR3 runs to 16 residues. The CDR3 loop reads CASSSVGGSGTGELFF. In nucleotides, the CDR3 is TGCGCCAGCAGCTCAGTGGGCGGGAGTGGGACCGGGGAGCTGTTTTTT. Drawing the rest from reference TRBV5-1 and TRBJ2-2, the complete variable domain is KAGVTQTPRYLIKTRGQQVTLSCSPISGHRSVSWYQQTPGQGLQFLFEYFSETQRNKGNFPGRFSGRQFSNSRSEMNVSTLELGDSALYLCASSSVGGSGTGELFFGEGSRLTVL.

V gene TRBV11-2 combines with J gene TRBJ2-5; a weak D match, TRBD2 (5 bases). Trimming stripped 5 bases from V and 1 base from J, with 11 bases between. There are 14 residues in the CDR3. CDR1 is SGHAT, CDR2 FQNNGV, per germline. CDR3 coding DNA: TGTGCCAGCAGCCCCGAGGGCGCCCAAGAGACCCAGTACTTC. Residues: CASSPEGAQETQYF.

The chain is built from TRBV7-9 and TRBJ2-5; D is ambiguous. The CDR3 is made up of 14 amino acids. Germline-derived CDR1 and CDR2 are SEHNR and FQNEAQ (reference sequence). The V gene lost 0 bases and the J gene lost 4 bases, with 9 bases spanning the gap. CDR3 in amino acids: CASSLAGSGETQYF. Written as DNA, the CDR3 is TGTGCCAGCAGCTTAGCGGGATCGGGAGAGACCCAGTACTTC.

The gene calls are TRBV5-5 and TRBJ2-1, with 9 bases matching TRBD2. The trim removed 4 bases at V and 7 bases at J, leaving 9 bases unmatched. The germline gives CDR1 SGHKS, CDR2 YYEKEE (reference sequence). The CDR3 has 15 amino acids. The DNA of the CDR3 is TGTGCCAGCAGCCAGGGGCAGGCGGGGGGGAATGAGCAGTTCTTC. Its protein product is CASSQGQAGGNEQFF.

The V gene is TRBV6-1, the J gene TRBJ1-5; 7 bases align to TRBD1. Germline-derived CDR1 and CDR2 are MNHNS and SASEGT. Trimming at V came to 3 bases and at J to 9 bases, leaving 5 bases not matched to a gene. This CDR3 comprises 13 residues. This CDR3 reads CASSDQTGTPQHF. CDR3 bases: TGTGCCAGCAGTGACCAGACAGGGACGCCCCAGCATTTT.

The genes are TRBV7-9 and TRBJ2-1; TRBD2 is a possible D gene (6 bases). Germline V gives CDR1 SEHNR, CDR2 FQNEAQ (reference sequence). With 5 bases removed from V and 7 bases from J, the gap between germline ends came to 12 bases. This CDR3 is built from 13 residues. The CDR3 DNA reads TGTGCCAGCAGCCGCGGGGCCCCAAATGAGCAGTTCTTC. Translating gives CASSRGAPNEQFF. Full variable domain (remainder filled in from reference TRBV7-9 and TRBJ2-1): DTGVSQNPRHKITKRGQNVTFRCDPISEHNRLYWYRQTLGQGPEFLTYFQNEAQLEKSRLLSDRFSAERPKGSFSTLEIQRTEQGDSAMYLCASSRGAPNEQFFGPGTRLTVL.

This clone turned up a few times. The genes are TRBV6-4 and TRBJ2-3; D may be TRBD1 (6 bases). This CDR3 region has 14 residues. The ends were cut back, 4 bases at V and 1 base at J, with 9 bases in the middle. Germline CDR1 is MRHNA and CDR2 is SNTAGT. The CDR3 nucleotides are TGTGCCAGCAGTGGTGCAGGGGGCACAGATACGCAGTATTTT. Amino acids: CASSGAGGTDTQYF.

CDR3 amino acids: CASTPATGLEPLHF. CDR3 bases: TGTGCCAGCACGCCGGCGACAGGGTTGGAACCCCTCCACTTT. V gene TRBV11-1 combines with J gene TRBJ1-6, with 7 bases aligning to TRBD1. In germline, CDR1 is SGHAT, CDR2 FQDESV (reference sequence). The CDR3 has 14 residues. V trimming: 7 bases; J trimming: 12 bases; junction bases outside the gene matches: 12. The whole variable domain, filled in from reference TRBV11-1 and TRBJ1-6, reads EAEVAQSPRYKITEKSQAVAFWCDPISGHATLYWYRQILGQGPELLVQFQDESVVDDSQLPKDRFSAERLKGVDSTLKIQPAELGDSAMYLCASTPATGLEPLHFGNGTRLTVT.

The chain joins TRBV11-2 to TRBJ2-3, with TRBD2 matching over 12 bases. The CDR3 totals 18 residues. The germline V gene has CDR1 SGHAT and CDR2 FQNNGV. V dropped 1 base and J dropped 4; count of bases not matched to a gene: 9. CDR3 nucleotide sequence: TGTGCCAGCAGCTTAGTCCCACGACTAGCGGGGGTACCAGATACGCAGTATTTT. Translated, it gives CASSLVPRLAGVPDTQYF.

This chain joins TRBV27 and TRBJ2-7; D is possibly TRBD1 or TRBD2 (5 bases each). The CDR3 extends over 17 amino acids. The V end lost 0 bases, the J end lost 4 bases, and 19 bases lay between the germline ends. From germline, CDR1 is MNHEY and CDR2 SMNVEV (reference sequence). The chain's CDR3 is CASSLSWLGTGIYEQYF. Written as DNA, the CDR3 is TGTGCCAGCAGTTTATCGTGGTTAGGGACGGGAATTTACGAGCAGTACTTC.

The gene calls are TRBV3-1 (or the pseudogene TRBV3-2) and TRBJ1-2; 8 positions match TRBD1. J gave up 3 bases and V 4 bases, and 16 bases lay outside the gene matches. Germline V CDR1 and CDR2: LGHDT, YNNKEL (reference sequence). The CDR3 consists of 18 residues. The CDR3 protein is CASSRGRQGMGYHYGYTF. CDR3 DNA: TGTGCCAGCAGCCGCGGGAGACAGGGGATGGGTTATCACTATGGCTACACCTTC.

This clone is judged large. This rearrangement joins TRBV7-8 to TRBJ1-1; possibly TRBD1 for D (5 bases). The V gene's germline CDR1 is SGHVS and CDR2 FQNEAQ. Trimming removed 6 bases at V and 4 bases at J, with 15 bases between. The CDR3 totals 14 residues. The CDR3 region is CASSHREGTTEAFF. In nucleotides, the CDR3 is TGTGCCAGCAGTCACCGGGAAGGGACCACTGAAGCTTTCTTT.

This clone was observed once. The chain is built from TRBV25-1 and TRBJ2-7, with unresolved D. Germline lookup yields CDR1 MGHDK and CDR2 SYGVNS. The CDR3 runs 13 residues. V lost 2 bases, J lost 0 bases, and 5 bases lay in between. The chain's CDR3 is CASSEAASYEQYF. DNA of the CDR3: TGTGCCAGCAGTGAAGCAGCCTCCTACGAGCAGTACTTC.

The J gene is TRBJ1-4, the V gene TRBV27; D not certain. This CDR3 has 13 residues. Trimming removed 10 bases from V and 8 bases from J, with 17 bases in between. The germline CDR1 and CDR2 sequences are MNHEY and SMNVEV (reference sequence). The DNA of the CDR3 is TGTGCCACCGCTACTGGATTGAGGGAAAAACTGTTTTTT. As protein: CATATGLREKLFF.

The J gene is TRBJ1-5, the V gene TRBV19; the D is unclear. This CDR3 comprises 14 residues. Deletions cut 5 bases from V and 4 bases from J, with 12 bases between. Germline V gene sequence: CDR1 LNHDA, CDR2 SQIVND (reference sequence). The CDR3 region has the DNA TGTGCCAGTAGTTCCCGACGGCTTAATCAGCCCCAGCATTTT. Protein: CASSSRRLNQPQHF. Variable domain in full (rest from reference TRBV19 and TRBJ1-5): DGGITQSPKYLFRKEGQNVTLSCEQNLNHDAMYWYRQDPGQGLRLIYYSQIVNDFQKGDIAEGYSVSREKKESFPLTVTSAQKNPTAFYLCASSSRRLNQPQHFGDGTRLSIL.

The chain links TRBV27 to TRBJ1-2; D might be TRBD1 (6 bases). The V end lost 2 bases, the J end lost 2 bases, and 9 bases lay between the germline ends. Germline V gene lookup returns CDR1 MNHEY and CDR2 SMNVEV (reference sequence). The CDR3 consists of 14 residues. CDR3 protein: CASSLARGNYGYTF. The DNA of the CDR3 is TGTGCCAGCAGTTTAGCCAGGGGAAACTATGGCTACACCTTC.

The chain carries TRBV2 and TRBJ2-5, with a possible D match to TRBD1 (6 bases). Germline CDR1 and CDR2: SNHLY and FYNNEI. The V end was cut by 4 bases, the J end by 2 bases, with 8 bases between. This CDR3 region has 13 residues. The CDR3, as DNA: TGTGCCAGCAGTGGGACAGTTCAAGAGACCCAGTACTTC. Amino acid sequence: CASSGTVQETQYF.

The rearrangement joins TRBV19 to TRBJ1-5; D is possibly TRBD1 (5 bases). Germline V gene data show CDR1 as LNHDA and CDR2 as SQIVND (reference sequence). The CDR3 totals 16 residues. The ends were cut back, 5 bases at V and 2 bases at J, with 16 bases in the middle. The CDR3: CASSVTGTGGNQPQHF. The CDR3 DNA is TGTGCCAGTAGTGTTACCGGGACCGGTGGCAATCAGCCCCAGCATTTT. Full variable domain (remainder filled in from reference TRBV19 and TRBJ1-5): DGGITQSPKYLFRKEGQNVTLSCEQNLNHDAMYWYRQDPGQGLRLIYYSQIVNDFQKGDIAEGYSVSREKKESFPLTVTSAQKNPTAFYLCASSVTGTGGNQPQHFGDGTRLSIL.

The chain uses TRBV3-1 (or the pseudogene TRBV3-2) and TRBJ1-5; D ambiguous. Between the trimmed V and J ends, which lost 5 bases and 0 bases, there was a span of 8 bases. The CDR3 is 14 amino acids. Germline V lookup: CDR1 LGHDT, CDR2 YNNKEL (reference sequence). In DNA form, the CDR3 reads TGTGCCAGCAGCAAGGGCGGTAGCAATCAGCCCCAGCATTTT. Amino acids: CASSKGGSNQPQHF.

The CDR3 is CASSQDRVRAYEQYF. CDR3 nucleotides: TGTGCCAGCAGCCAAGACAGGGTTCGGGCCTACGAGCAGTACTTC. This chain joins TRBV3-1 (or the pseudogene TRBV3-2) and TRBJ2-7; TRBD1 might be the D (5 bases). The V end was cut by 0 bases, the J end by 2 bases, with 11 bases between. The CDR3 consists of 15 residues. Germline CDR1 is LGHDT and CDR2 is YNNKEL (reference sequence).

This clone was observed a handful of times. The junction departs from germline at one end; a sequencing error may be responsible. The CDR3, as DNA: TGTGCCAGCAGCTTAGCGCTATCAGGGACAAGATATAATGAAAAGCTGTTTTTT. This codes for CASSLALSGTRYNEKLFF. The rearrangement links TRBV7-9 to TRBJ1-4; TRBD1 might be the D (6 bases). CDR3 length: 18 amino acids. The germline CDR1 and CDR2 sequences are SEHNR and FQNEAQ (reference sequence).

The V and J genes are TRBV30 and TRBJ2-7; D tentatively reads TRBD1 or TRBD2 (5 bases each). V lost 1 base, J lost 6 bases, and 16 bases lay in between. Germline V gene data show CDR1 as GTSNPN and CDR2 as SVGIG (reference sequence). The length of the CDR3 is 14 residues. The CDR3 is CAWSGGGTAGEQYF. The CDR3 DNA reads as TGTGCCTGGAGTGGTGGTGGGACGGCCGGCGAGCAGTACTTC.

V is TRBV7-2 and J is TRBJ1-1, with TRBD1 identical over 8 bases. Trimming cost V 2 bases and J 0 bases; bases outside gene matches: 11. The CDR3 spans 18 residues. CDR1 and CDR2 (germline): SGHTA, FQGNSA. In nucleotides, the CDR3 is TGTGCCAGCAGCTTAAGGGGGGGGACAGGAGAGTTGAACACTGAAGCTTTCTTT. Translated: CASSLRGGTGELNTEAFF.

The chain recombines TRBV5-1 with TRBJ2-3; 7 bases are shared with TRBD2. This CDR3 contains 15 residues. J gave up 3 bases and V 4 bases, and 8 bases lay outside the gene matches. The germline V gene has CDR1 SGHRS and CDR2 YFSETQ. The CDR3 nucleotides read TGCGCCAGCAGCCCTGGGAGGGTAGGGACAGATACGCAGTATTTT. Protein sequence: CASSPGRVGTDTQYF.

The chain employs TRBV7-2 and TRBJ2-3; unclear D gene. This CDR3 contains 12 residues. V was shortened by 4 bases and J by 0 bases, with 2 bases between the two germline ends. Per the germline V gene, CDR1 is SGHTA and CDR2 is FQGNSA. The CDR3 protein is CASSSSTDTQYF. The CDR3 nucleotides read TGTGCCAGCAGCTCTAGCACAGATACGCAGTATTTT. Using reference TRBV7-2 and TRBJ2-3 for the parts outside the CDR3, the full variable domain is GAGVSQSPSNKVTEKGKDVELRCDPISGHTALYWYRQSLGQGLEFLIYFQGNSAPDKSGLPSDRFSAERTGGSVSTLTIQRTQQEDSAVYLCASSSSTDTQYFGPGTRLTVL.

J is TRBJ1-4 and V is TRBV7-8; 9 nucleotides align to TRBD1. Trimming at V came to 0 bases and at J to 11 bases, leaving 4 bases not matched to a gene. The CDR3 loop spans 14 amino acids. Germline loops: CDR1 SGHVS, CDR2 FQNEAQ. CDR3 bases: TGTGCCAGCAGCTTAGCGCGGACAGGGGCCAAACTGTTTTTT. It is translated as CASSLARTGAKLFF.

The rearrangement uses TRBV7-9 and TRBJ1-4, with no clear D. Germline-derived CDR1 and CDR2 are SEHNR and FQNEAQ (reference sequence). The CDR3 is 13 amino acids. V dropped 1 base and J dropped 6 bases, with 6 bases sitting between them. The CDR3 nucleotides are TGTGCCAGCAGCTTAGAGAAATATGAAAAACTGTTTTTT. It specifies CASSLEKYEKLFF.

The chain uses TRBV18 and TRBJ1-1, with D perhaps matching TRBD1 (5 bases). The V gene's germline CDR1 is KGHSH and CDR2 LQKENI. Deletions cut 2 bases from V and 5 bases from J, with 9 bases between. The CDR3 extends over 13 amino acids. The CDR3 spells CASSPGGITEAFF. For the CDR3, the DNA is TGTGCCAGCTCACCAGGGGGGATTACTGAAGCTTTCTTT.